Listed here are 10 T cell receptor beta chains from one sample, sequenced in a study of T-cell memory formation after mild COVID-19. Each CDR3 protein gets one entry after TCRdb re-called the 5' RACE reads with MiXCR. The data contain 450,000 or so distinct CDR3 sequences, around 18% of them singletons. Sample: PBMCs or a T cell subset sorted from them (not recorded which). These receptors came from an adult woman who had mild COVID-19 (a few samples of this study predate the infection). Cell type and time point are not known.

The genes are TRBV24-1 and TRBJ2-5; D is undetermined. CDR1 KGHDR and CDR2 SFDVKD come from the germline V gene. There are 13 residues in the CDR3. V dropped 4 bases and J dropped 7 bases, with 12 bases sitting between them. The CDR3 DNA reads TGTGCCACCAGTGAGCCCGGAGTTGCGACCCAGTACTTC. Translation gives CATSEPGVATQYF.

The J gene is TRBJ1-3, the V gene TRBV29-1; the D gene is possibly TRBD1 (5 bases). In germline, CDR1 is SQVTM, CDR2 ANQGSEA. Trimming left V 1 base short and J 0 bases short, with 10 bases between. This CDR3 has 15 amino acids. CDR3 bases: TGCAGCGTTGAAGGGGGGACCAACTCTGGAAACACCATATATTTT. Protein sequence: CSVEGGTNSGNTIYF.

This clonotype has a handful of counts. The genes are TRBV11-1 and TRBJ1-1; D uncertain. V was clipped by 5 bases and J by 3 bases, with 22 bases between them. Germline-derived CDR1 and CDR2 are SGHAT and FQDESV (reference sequence). The CDR3 length is 17 residues. The CDR3 nucleotides read TGTGCCAGCAGCCAAACGGGTATGCGGGCGAAAGACACTGAAGCTTTCTTT. Protein product: CASSQTGMRAKDTEAFF.

J is TRBJ2-4 and V is TRBV10-3; 9 bases line up with TRBD2. Germline trimming cut 3 bases from V and 1 base from J; bases unmatched to any gene: 4. Germline CDR1 ENHRY, CDR2 SYGVKD. This CDR3 has 16 residues. DNA for the CDR3: TGTGCCATCAGTGAAGCGGGAGGCCCTGCCAAAAACATTCAGTACTTC. Protein product: CAISEAGGPAKNIQYF.

CDR3 loop: CASSLAGGPVDTQYF. Here the CDR3 DNA reads TGTGCCAGCAGTTTGGCTGGGGGGCCGGTAGATACGCAGTATTTT. The chain uses TRBV12-3 or TRBV12-4 and TRBJ2-3; D could derive from TRBD1 or TRBD2 (6 bases each). Trimming took 3 bases from V and 5 from J, leaving 15 bases between them. This CDR3 spans 15 amino acids.

In this sample, this clonotype turned up a few times. J is TRBJ2-2 and V is TRBV29-1; 8 bases fit TRBD1. The junction had 10 bases not matched to a gene; V was cut back by 6 bases and J by 4 bases. Germline CDR1 reads SQVTM; CDR2 reads ANQGSEA. This CDR3 has 15 amino acids. CDR3 protein: CSVHSRTGITGELFF. CDR3 nucleotides: TGCAGCGTGCACTCGAGGACAGGGATCACCGGGGAGCTGTTTTTT.

This clonotype has just a few counts. The chain uses TRBV18 and TRBJ2-4; D is possibly TRBD2 (6 bases). The CDR3 is 17 residues long. Trimming left V 0 bases short and J 5 bases short, with 17 bases between. The germline V gene has CDR1 KGHSH and CDR2 LQKENI. The CDR3 DNA follows: TGTGCCAGCTCACCACCTGGGACTCTGACGGGCCAAAACATTCAGTACTTC. The encoded protein is CASSPPGTLTGQNIQYF. The whole variable domain, remainder taken from reference TRBV18 and TRBJ2-4, is NAGVMQNPRHLVRRRGQEARLRCSPMKGHSHVYWYRQLPEEGLKFMVYLQKENIIDESGMPKERFSAEFPKEGPSILRIQQVVRGDSAAYFCASSPPGTLTGQNIQYFGAGTRLSVL.

The chain couples TRBV29-1 to TRBJ2-7, with D perhaps assigned TRBD1 or TRBD2 (5 bases each). Trimming stripped 6 bases from V and 3 bases from J, with 18 bases between. There are 14 residues in the CDR3. Germline CDR1 and CDR2: SQVTM and ANQGSEA. CDR3 loop: CSVVRDGSVYEQYF. CDR3 sequence (DNA): TGCAGCGTCGTCCGGGACGGATCCGTCTACGAGCAGTACTTC.

The V and J genes are TRBV20-1 and TRBJ1-2; TRBD1 is a possible D gene (5 bases). Germline V gene sequence: CDR1 DFQATT, CDR2 SNEGSKA (reference sequence). The germline V and J ends were trimmed by 5 bases and 6 bases, with 16 bases remaining between them. The CDR3 extends over 13 amino acids. The CDR3 loop is CSAPQGSKDGYTF. In nucleotides, the CDR3 is TGCAGTGCTCCCCAGGGTTCGAAGGATGGCTACACCTTC.

In its sample, this clonotype was seen once. The chain recombines TRBV12-3 or TRBV12-4 with TRBJ2-1; D is unresolved. The CDR3 extends over 13 amino acids. Trimming removed 6 bases at V and 8 bases at J, with 14 bases between. The CDR3: CASSPQLGHEQFF. The CDR3 DNA follows: TGTGCCAGCAGCCCCCAGCTGGGCCATGAGCAGTTCTTC.